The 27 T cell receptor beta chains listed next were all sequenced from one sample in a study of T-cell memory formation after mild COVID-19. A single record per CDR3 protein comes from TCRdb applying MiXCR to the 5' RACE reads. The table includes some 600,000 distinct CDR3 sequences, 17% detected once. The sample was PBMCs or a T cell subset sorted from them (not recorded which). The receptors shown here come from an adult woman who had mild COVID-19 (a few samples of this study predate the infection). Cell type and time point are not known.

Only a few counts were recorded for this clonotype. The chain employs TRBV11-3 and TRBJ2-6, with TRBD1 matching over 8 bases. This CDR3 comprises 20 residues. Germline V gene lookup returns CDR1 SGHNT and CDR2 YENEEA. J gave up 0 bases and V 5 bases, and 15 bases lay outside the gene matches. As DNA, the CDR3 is TGTGCCAGCAGCCCCGGGACAGGAGATCCCGCACCCTCTGGGGCCAACGTCCTGACTTTC. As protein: CASSPGTGDPAPSGANVLTF. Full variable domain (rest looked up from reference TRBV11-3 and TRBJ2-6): EAGVVQSPRYKIIEKKQPVAFWCNPISGHNTLYWYLQNLGQGPELLIRYENEEAVDDSQLPKDRFSAERLKGVDSTLKIQPAELGDSAVYLCASSPGTGDPAPSGANVLTFGAGSRLTVL.

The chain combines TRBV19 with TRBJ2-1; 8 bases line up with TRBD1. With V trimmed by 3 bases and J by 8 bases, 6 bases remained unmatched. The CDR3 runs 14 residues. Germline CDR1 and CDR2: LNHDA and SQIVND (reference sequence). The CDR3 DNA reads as TGTGCCAGTAGTATTCAGGGGGCATACGATGAGCAGTTCTTC. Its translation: CASSIQGAYDEQFF.

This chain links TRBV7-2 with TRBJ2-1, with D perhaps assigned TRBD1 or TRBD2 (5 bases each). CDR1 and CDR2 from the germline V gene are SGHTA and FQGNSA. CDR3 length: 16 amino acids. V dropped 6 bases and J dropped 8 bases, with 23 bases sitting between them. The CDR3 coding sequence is TGTGCCAGCAGACGCCCGGGACCGGCCTTGGGGGATGAGCAGTTCTTC. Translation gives CASRRPGPALGDEQFF.

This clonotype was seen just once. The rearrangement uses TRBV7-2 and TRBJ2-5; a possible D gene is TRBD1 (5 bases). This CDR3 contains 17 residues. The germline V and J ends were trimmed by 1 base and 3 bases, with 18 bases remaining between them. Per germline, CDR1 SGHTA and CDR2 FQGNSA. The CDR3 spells CASSLGADRGAKETQYF. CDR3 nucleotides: TGTGCCAGCAGCTTAGGTGCCGATCGTGGGGCCAAAGAGACCCAGTACTTC.

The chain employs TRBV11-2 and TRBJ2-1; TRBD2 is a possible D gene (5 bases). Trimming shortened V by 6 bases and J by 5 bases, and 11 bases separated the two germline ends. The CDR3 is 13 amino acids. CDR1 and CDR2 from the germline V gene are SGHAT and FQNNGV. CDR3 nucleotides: TGTGCCAGCAGGGCGACTAACGACAATGAGCAGTTCTTC. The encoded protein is CASRATNDNEQFF.

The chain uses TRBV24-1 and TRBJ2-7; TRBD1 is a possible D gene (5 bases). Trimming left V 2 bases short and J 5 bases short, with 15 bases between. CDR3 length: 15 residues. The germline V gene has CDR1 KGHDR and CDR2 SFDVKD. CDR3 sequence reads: CATSDSRQGVHEQYF. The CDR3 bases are TGTGCCACCAGTGATTCACGGCAGGGCGTCCACGAGCAGTACTTC.

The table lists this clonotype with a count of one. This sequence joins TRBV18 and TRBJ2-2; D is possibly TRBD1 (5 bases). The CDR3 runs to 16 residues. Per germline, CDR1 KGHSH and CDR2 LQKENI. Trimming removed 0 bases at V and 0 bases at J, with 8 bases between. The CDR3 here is CASSPPQGANTGELFF. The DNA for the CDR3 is TGTGCCAGCTCACCACCTCAAGGGGCGAACACCGGGGAGCTGTTTTTT.

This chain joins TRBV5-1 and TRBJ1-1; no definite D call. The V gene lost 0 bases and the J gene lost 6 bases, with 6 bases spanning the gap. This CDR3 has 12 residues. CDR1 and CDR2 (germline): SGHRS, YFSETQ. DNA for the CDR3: TGCGCCAGCAGCTTGGAAGGTCCTGAAGCTTTCTTT. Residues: CASSLEGPEAFF.

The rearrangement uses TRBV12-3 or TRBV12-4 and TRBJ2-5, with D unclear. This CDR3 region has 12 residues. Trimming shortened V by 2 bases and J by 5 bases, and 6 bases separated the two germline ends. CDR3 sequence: CASSLKRETQYF. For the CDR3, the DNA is TGTGCCAGCAGTTTAAAGAGGGAGACCCAGTACTTC.

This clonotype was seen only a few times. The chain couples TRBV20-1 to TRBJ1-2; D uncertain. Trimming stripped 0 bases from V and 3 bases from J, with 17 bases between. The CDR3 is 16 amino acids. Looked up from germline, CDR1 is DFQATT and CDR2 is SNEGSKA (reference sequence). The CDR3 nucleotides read TGCAGTGCTAGAGATCAACGGCGGAACCGGGACTATGGCTACACCTTC. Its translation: CSARDQRRNRDYGYTF.

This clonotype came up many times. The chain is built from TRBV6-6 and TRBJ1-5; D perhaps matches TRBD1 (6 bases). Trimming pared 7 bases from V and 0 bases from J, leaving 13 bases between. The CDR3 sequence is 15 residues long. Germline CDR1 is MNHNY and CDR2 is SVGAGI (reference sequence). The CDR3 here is CASTEQGISNQPQHF. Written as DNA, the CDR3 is TGTGCCAGCACCGAACAGGGTATTAGCAATCAGCCCCAGCATTTT.

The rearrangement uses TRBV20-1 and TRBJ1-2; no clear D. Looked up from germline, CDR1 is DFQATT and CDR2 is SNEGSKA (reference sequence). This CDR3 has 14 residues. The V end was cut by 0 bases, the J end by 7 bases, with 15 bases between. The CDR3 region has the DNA TGCAGTGCTAGAGATTTAGGAGATGTCTCTGGCTACACCTTC. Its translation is CSARDLGDVSGYTF.

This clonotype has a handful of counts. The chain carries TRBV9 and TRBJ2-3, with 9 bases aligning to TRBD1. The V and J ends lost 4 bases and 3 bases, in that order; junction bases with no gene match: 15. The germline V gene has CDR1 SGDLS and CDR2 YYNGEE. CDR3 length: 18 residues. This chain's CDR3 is CASSPKGTGTFGTDTQYF. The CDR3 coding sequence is TGTGCCAGCAGCCCCAAGGGGACAGGGACCTTTGGGACAGATACGCAGTATTTT.

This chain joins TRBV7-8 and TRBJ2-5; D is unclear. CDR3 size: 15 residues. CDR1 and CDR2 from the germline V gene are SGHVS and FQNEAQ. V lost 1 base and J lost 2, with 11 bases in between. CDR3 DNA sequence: TGTGCCAGCAGCTTAGTAGGGCTAGATCAAGAGACCCAGTACTTC. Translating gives CASSLVGLDQETQYF.

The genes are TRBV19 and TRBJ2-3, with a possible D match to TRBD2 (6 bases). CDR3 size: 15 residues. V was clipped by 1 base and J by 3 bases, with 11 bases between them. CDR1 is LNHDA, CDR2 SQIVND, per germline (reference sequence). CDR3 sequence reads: CASSIAGAGTDTQYF. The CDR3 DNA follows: TGTGCCAGTAGTATAGCTGGCGCGGGGACAGATACGCAGTATTTT.

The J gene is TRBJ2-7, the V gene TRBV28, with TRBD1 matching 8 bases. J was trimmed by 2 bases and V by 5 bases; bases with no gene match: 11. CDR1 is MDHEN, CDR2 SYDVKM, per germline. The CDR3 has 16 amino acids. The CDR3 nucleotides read TGTGCCAGCAGTGCGGAAGGACAGGGCCCTACCTACGAGCAGTACTTC. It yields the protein CASSAEGQGPTYEQYF.

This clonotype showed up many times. The CDR3 DNA sequence: TGTGCCAGCAGCCCCTTGGTCGGAAGCAATCAGCCCCAGCATTTT. This sequence encodes CASSPLVGSNQPQHF. The V gene is TRBV28, the J gene TRBJ1-5; D remains unclear. This CDR3 region has 15 residues. Deletions cut 6 bases from V and 1 base from J, with 13 bases between. Germline lookup yields CDR1 MDHEN and CDR2 SYDVKM.

Written as DNA, the CDR3 is TGTGCCAGCAGCTTAGCGGGGCCGAGCGAGCAGTACTTC. It specifies CASSLAGPSEQYF. V usage is TRBV7-2 and J usage is TRBJ2-7; the D gene is possibly TRBD1 (5 bases). Germline CDR1 SGHTA, CDR2 FQGNSA. The V end was cut by 0 bases, the J end by 6 bases, with 9 bases between. CDR3 length equals 13 residues.

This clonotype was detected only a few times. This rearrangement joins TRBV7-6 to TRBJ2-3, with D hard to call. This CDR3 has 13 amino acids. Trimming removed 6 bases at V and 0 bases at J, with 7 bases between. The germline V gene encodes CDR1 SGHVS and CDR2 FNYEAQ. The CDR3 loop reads CASRSSSTDTQYF. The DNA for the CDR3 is TGTGCCAGCAGATCCAGTAGCACAGATACGCAGTATTTT.

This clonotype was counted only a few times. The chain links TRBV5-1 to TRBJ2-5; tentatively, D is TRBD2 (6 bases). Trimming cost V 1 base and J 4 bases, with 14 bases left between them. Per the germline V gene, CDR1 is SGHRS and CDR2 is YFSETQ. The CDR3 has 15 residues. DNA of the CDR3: TGCGCCAGCAGCTTGATCGGGGGAGGCCGAGAGACCCAGTACTTC. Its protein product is CASSLIGGGRETQYF.

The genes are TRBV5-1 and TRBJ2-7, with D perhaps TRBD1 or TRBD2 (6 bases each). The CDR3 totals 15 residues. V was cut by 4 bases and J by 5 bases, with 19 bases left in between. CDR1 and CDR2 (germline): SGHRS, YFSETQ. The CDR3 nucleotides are TGCGCCAGCAGCCCCTCGGGGGCCCTTCCCCACGAGCAGTACTTC. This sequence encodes CASSPSGALPHEQYF.

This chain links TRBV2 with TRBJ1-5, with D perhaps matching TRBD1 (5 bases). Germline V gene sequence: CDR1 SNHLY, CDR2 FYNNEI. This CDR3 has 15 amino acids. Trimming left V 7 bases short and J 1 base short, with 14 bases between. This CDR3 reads CASNAGQLSNQPQHF. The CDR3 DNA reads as TGTGCCAGCAATGCAGGACAACTGAGCAATCAGCCCCAGCATTTT.

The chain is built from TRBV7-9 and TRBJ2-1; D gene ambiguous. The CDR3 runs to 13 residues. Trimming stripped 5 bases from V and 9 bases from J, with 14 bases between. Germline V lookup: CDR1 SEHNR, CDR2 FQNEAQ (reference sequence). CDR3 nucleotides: TGTGCCAGCAGCCTCCCCAATGAACCTGAGCAGTTCTTC. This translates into CASSLPNEPEQFF.

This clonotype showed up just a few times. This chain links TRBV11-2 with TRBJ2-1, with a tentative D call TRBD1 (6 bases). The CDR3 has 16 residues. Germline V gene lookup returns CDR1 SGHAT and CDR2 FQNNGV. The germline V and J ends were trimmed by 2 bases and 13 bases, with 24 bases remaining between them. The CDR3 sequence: CASSLLGVVGHQTQFF. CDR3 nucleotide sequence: TGTGCCAGCAGCTTATTGGGGGTCGTGGGACACCAAACCCAGTTCTTC.

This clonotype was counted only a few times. The chain's CDR3 is CSVAVRVRSNEQFF. DNA for the CDR3: TGCAGCGTTGCAGTCAGGGTAAGAAGCAATGAGCAGTTCTTC. This chain joins TRBV29-1 and TRBJ2-1, with D possibly matching TRBD1 (5 bases). Germline lookup yields CDR1 SQVTM and CDR2 ANQGSEA. Trimming left V 4 bases short and J 6 bases short, with 16 bases between. There are 14 residues in the CDR3.

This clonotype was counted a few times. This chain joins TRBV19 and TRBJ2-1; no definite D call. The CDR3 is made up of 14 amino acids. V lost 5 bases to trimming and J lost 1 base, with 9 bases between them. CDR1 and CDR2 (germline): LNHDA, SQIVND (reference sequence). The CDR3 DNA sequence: TGTGCCAGTAGTTTGGGCTATTCCTACAATGAGCAGTTCTTC. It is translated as CASSLGYSYNEQFF.

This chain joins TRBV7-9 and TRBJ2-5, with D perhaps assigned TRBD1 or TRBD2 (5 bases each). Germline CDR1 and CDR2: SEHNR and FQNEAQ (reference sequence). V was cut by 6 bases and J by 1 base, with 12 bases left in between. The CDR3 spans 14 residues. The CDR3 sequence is CASRQAGTQETQYF. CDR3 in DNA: TGTGCCAGCAGACAGGCCGGGACCCAAGAGACCCAGTACTTC. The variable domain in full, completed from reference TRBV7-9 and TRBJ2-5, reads DTGVSQNPRHKITKRGQNVTFRCDPISEHNRLYWYRQTLGQGPEFLTYFQNEAQLEKSRLLSDRFSAERPKGSFSTLEIQRTEQGDSAMYLCASRQAGTQETQYFGPGTRLLVL.